One and the same sample provided the 2 T cell receptor beta chains below, sequenced in a study of T cell responses to AZD1222 COVID-19 vaccine. Sequencing was performed with immunoSEQ multiplex PCR; in TCRdb, only in-frame clones are kept and a portion is missing. The table has about 150,000 clones, 82% seen once. Specimen: peripheral blood, collected on day 0 of MenACWY control vaccination. The receptor set was obtained from an adult in good health.

This clone was seen just once. The V and J genes are TRBV29-1 and TRBJ1-1; 8 bases are a match to TRBD1. Germline CDR1 and CDR2: SQVTM and ANQGSEA. The V gene end was trimmed by 6 bases and the J gene end by 11 bases; junction bases not matched to a gene: 5. The CDR3 loop spans 10 amino acids. CDR3 sequence reads: CSVRTGTAFF. CDR3 DNA sequence: TGCAGCGTCCGGACAGGGACGGCTTTCTTT.

The gene calls are TRBV28 and TRBJ2-5; D is perhaps TRBD1 (8 bases). The length of the CDR3 is 14 residues. Per germline, CDR1 MDHEN and CDR2 SYDVKM. Between the trimmed V and J ends, which lost 8 bases and 5 bases, there was a span of 18 bases. CDR3 DNA: TGTGCCAGCGGACCTTACAGGGGGGGTGAGACCCAGTACTTC. As protein: CASGPYRGGETQYF. Using reference TRBV28 and TRBJ2-5 for the parts outside the CDR3, the full variable domain is DVKVTQSSRYLVKRTGEKVFLECVQDMDHENMFWYRQDPGLGLRLIYFSYDVKMKEKGDIPEGYSVSREKKERFSLILESASTNQTSMYLCASGPYRGGETQYFGPGTRLLVL.